These T cell receptor beta chains were read from a single sample in a study of shared clonotypes between healthy human individuals. Produced via immunoSEQ multiplex PCR; TCRdb's table is partial and in-frame only. Of about 480,000 clones in the sample, roughly 78% were seen once. Sequencing was performed on PBMCs. The source of these receptors is a woman aged 35 to 49 in good health. Some clones in this sample may be carry-over from other donors' samples. Each CDR3 is given with its conserved first and last residue. The D gene is left open where the match is weak. A clone size is listed for some rows: how often the clone was seen (once, few, many), or a class if it is expanded.

V gene,J gene,D gene,clone size,CDR3 DNA,CDR3 protein
TRBV7-9,TRBJ2-7,-,-,TGTGCCAGCAGCTGGCTCCGCTACGAGCAGTACTTC,CASSWLRYEQYF
TRBV6-6,TRBJ2-1,TRBD2,few,TGTGCCAGCATGCTAGCGGGAGTCAATGAGCAGTTCTTC,CASMLAGVNEQFF
TRBV6-5,TRBJ1-2,TRBD1,-,TGTGCCAGCAGCAACAGGGGAGAAGGCTATGGCTACACCTTC,CASSNRGEGYGYTF
TRBV20-1,TRBJ2-1,-,once,TGCAGTGCTTTAAAAAACAATGAGCAGTTCTTC,CSALKNNEQFF
TRBV6-1,TRBJ2-3,-,once,TGTGCCAGCAGTGAATGGGGCAGGGCTGGAGATACGCAGTATTTT,CASSEWGRAGDTQYF
TRBV7-2,TRBJ2-1,TRBD2,-,TGTGCCAGCAGCTTGAGCGGGAGATCAGTAAATGAGCAGTTCTTC,CASSLSGRSVNEQFF
TRBV5-4,TRBJ2-1,TRBD2,-,TGTGCCAGCAGCTTCTCGACTAGCGGCTACAATGAGCAGTTCTTC,CASSFSTSGYNEQFF
TRBV5-8,TRBJ2-2,TRBD2,-,TGTGCCAGCAGCTTCGGTCGCCTAGCGGGACCCGGGGAGCTGTTTTTT,CASSFGRLAGPGELFF
TRBV29-1,TRBJ2-5,-,once,TGCAGCGAGCTGGACAGTCGGAGCGAGACCCAGTACTTC,CSELDSRSETQYF
TRBV5-1,TRBJ2-1,-,-,TGCGCCAGCAGCTTCACCGAAGATTGGTTCTTC,CASSFTEDWFF